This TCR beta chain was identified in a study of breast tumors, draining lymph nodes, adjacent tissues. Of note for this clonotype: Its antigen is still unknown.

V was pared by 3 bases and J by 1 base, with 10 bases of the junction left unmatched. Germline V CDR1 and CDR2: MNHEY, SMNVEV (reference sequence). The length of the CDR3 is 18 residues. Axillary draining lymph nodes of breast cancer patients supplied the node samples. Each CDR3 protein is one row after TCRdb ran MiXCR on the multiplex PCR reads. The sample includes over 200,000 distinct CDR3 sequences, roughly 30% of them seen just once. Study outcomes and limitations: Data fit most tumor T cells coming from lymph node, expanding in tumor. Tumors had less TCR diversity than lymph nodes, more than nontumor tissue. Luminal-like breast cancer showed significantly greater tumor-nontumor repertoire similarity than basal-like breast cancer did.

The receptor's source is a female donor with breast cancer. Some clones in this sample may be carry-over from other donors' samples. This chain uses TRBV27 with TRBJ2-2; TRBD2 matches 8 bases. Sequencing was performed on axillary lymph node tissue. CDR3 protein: CASSLRWAGLENTGELFF. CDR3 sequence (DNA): TGTGCCAGCAGTTTGAGATGGGCGGGACTAGAGAACACCGGGGAGCTGTTTTTT.